This is a list of T cell receptor beta chains from one sample in a study of CD8 T cells in ankylosing spondylitis. TCRdb reanalysed the 5' RACE reads using MiXCR and keeps one entry per CDR3 protein. The sample includes 150,000 to 200,000 distinct CDR3 sequences, roughly 12% seen only once; the top ten take almost 30%. Sequencing was performed on blood, either unsorted or a sorted T cell fraction (not recorded which). Every receptor here comes from a male donor with ankylosing spondylitis or in good health (not recorded which). The conserved cysteine and the conserved F or W are not part of the CDR3 here. Size tells how often a clone was seen (once, few, many) or the class of an expanded clone, and some rows leave it out.

clone size	V gene	CDR3 protein
.	TRBV2	ASLGQQETQY
.	TRBV29-1	SVVGGSGGTGTQY
few	TRBV7-7	ASSLVRAVQF
few	TRBV5-1	ASSWGGTGPEAF
few	TRBV20-1	SANPGGGTGLYEQY
.	TRBV4-2	ASSQEFRGPGANVLT
few	TRBV7-9	ASSLHPRAGGTGELF
many	TRBV27	ASSFTGVRENTEAF
few	TRBV5-1	ASSPGGESNQPQH
many	TRBV12-3/TRBV12-4	ASSLASGGYEQY
many	TRBV25-1	ASSESDSPNSPLH
few	TRBV5-6	ASSTGTPPADTQY
many	TRBV3-1	ASSQDPSLGGGYT
many	TRBV4-1	ASSQDNQPQH
many	TRBV29-1	SVVVLETQY
many	TRBV12-3/TRBV12-4	ASRTGQYEQY
few	TRBV7-2	ASSITSPTGELF
many	TRBV5-5	ASSGQGTTSYEQY
many	TRBV20-1	SAIGGETGELF
many	TRBV24-1	ATSDGTNSFGQF
few	TRBV5-4	ASSRTGEGYT
.	TRBV6-1	ASRGDRGSNQPQH
many	TRBV11-2	ASSFSGRAGNEQF
many	TRBV6-1	ASSSRDRGSNQPQH
few	TRBV21-1	ASSCRKQGSEDNEQF
many	TRBV12-3/TRBV12-4	ASSPTGGIRNEQF
many	TRBV12-3/TRBV12-4	ASSLGVETDTQY
few	TRBV25-1	ASSGGGGGRTDTQY